These T cell receptor beta chains were read from a single sample in a study of cytomegalovirus exposure and HLA in healthy donors. Sequenced by immunoSEQ multiplex PCR; TCRdb stores in-frame clones only, minus some. The sample records about 100,000 clones, just under 80% being singletons. The sequenced sample was PBMCs. The receptor set was obtained from a young man in good health and CMV-seronegative. Each CDR3 is given with its conserved first and last residue. The D gene is left open where the match is weak. A clone size is listed for some rows: how often the clone was seen (once, few, many), or a class if it is expanded.

TRBD1	TRBV5-1	TRBJ1-2	NA	13	TGCGCCAGCAGCTTCGACAGGGGGGATGGCTACACCTTC	CASSFDRGDGYTF
NA	TRBV2	TRBJ1-1	few	15	TGTGCCAGCAGTGCCTGGGGGGAGGGATCCGCTGAAGCTTTCTTT	CASSAWGEGSAEAFF
NA	TRBV11-2	TRBJ2-3	NA	19	TGTGCCAGCACCCGTGGGCGGGCCCTTGTCGCCGTTAGCACAGATACGCAGTATTTT	CASTRGRALVAVSTDTQYF
NA	TRBV6-5	TRBJ2-7	NA	13	TGTGCCAGCAGACCAGGGCCCCCCTACGAGCAGTACTTC	CASRPGPPYEQYF
TRBD1	TRBV10-1	TRBJ2-7	few	13	TGCGCCAGCAGTAAAGGACAGGGTAGTGGTCTGTACTTC	CASSKGQGSGLYF
NA	TRBV6-4	TRBJ2-3	medium-sized	14	TGTGCCAGCAGTGACCGGGGAAGCACAGATACGCAGTATTTT	CASSDRGSTDTQYF
TRBD2	TRBV5-1	TRBJ2-1	NA	17	TGCGCCAGCAGCTCGATCGCTAGCGGTTCTTATCACAATGAGCAGTTCTTC	CASSSIASGSYHNEQFF
NA	TRBV6-1	TRBJ2-4	NA	11	TGTGCCAGCAGTGAAGCGAGCGTTCAGTACTTC	CASSEASVQYF
TRBD1	TRBV5-8	TRBJ2-1	NA	16	TGTGCCAGCAGCCCCGGGCACAGGGGGCGTTACAATGAGCAGTTCTTC	CASSPGHRGRYNEQFF
TRBD2	TRBV6-5	TRBJ2-5	NA	15	TGTGCCAGCAGTATAAGGACTAGCGGGAGGGAGACCCAGTACTTC	CASSIRTSGRETQYF
NA	TRBV5-1	TRBJ2-7	NA	12	TGCGCCAGCAGCTTGGGATCTACGCAGCAGTACTTC	CASSLGSTQQYF
TRBD1	TRBV27	TRBJ2-7	NA	15	TGTGCCAGCACCCCTCTGGGACAGGGGAAACACGAGCAGTACTTC	CASTPLGQGKHEQYF
TRBD2	TRBV29-1	TRBJ2-2	NA	16	TGCAGCGTTGAAGATCGCGCGCGGGAGGGCACCGGGGAGCTGTTTTTT	CSVEDRAREGTGELFF
TRBD2	TRBV5-1	TRBJ2-5	NA	16	TGCGCCAGCAGCTCAGGGACTAGCGCAAAAGAGGAGACCCAGTACTTC	CASSSGTSAKEETQYF
NA	TRBV7-9	TRBJ2-1	NA	16	TGTGCCAGCAGTTTCCCGAGGGTCGGAGTAGACAATGAGCAGTTCTTC	CASSFPRVGVDNEQFF
TRBD1	TRBV30	TRBJ1-1	NA	12	TGTGCCTGGAGTGCCCCGACAGGGTGGGCTTTCTTT	CAWSAPTGWAFF
NA	TRBV10-3	TRBJ1-1	NA	14	TGTGCCATCAGTGAGGGGGGGGCGAACACTGAAGCTTTCTTT	CAISEGGANTEAFF
NA	TRBV7-2	TRBJ1-2	once	16	TGTGCCAGCAGCTTAGACGCGCCAGGGGTTTCCTATGGCTACACCTTC	CASSLDAPGVSYGYTF
NA	TRBV7-2	TRBJ1-2	once	13	TGTGCCAGCAGCCCGAGCACTAACTATGGCTACACCTTC	CASSPSTNYGYTF
NA	TRBV28	TRBJ2-1	NA	15	TGTGCCAGCAGTATTCTACCGGGACACTACAATGAGCAGTTCTTC	CASSILPGHYNEQFF